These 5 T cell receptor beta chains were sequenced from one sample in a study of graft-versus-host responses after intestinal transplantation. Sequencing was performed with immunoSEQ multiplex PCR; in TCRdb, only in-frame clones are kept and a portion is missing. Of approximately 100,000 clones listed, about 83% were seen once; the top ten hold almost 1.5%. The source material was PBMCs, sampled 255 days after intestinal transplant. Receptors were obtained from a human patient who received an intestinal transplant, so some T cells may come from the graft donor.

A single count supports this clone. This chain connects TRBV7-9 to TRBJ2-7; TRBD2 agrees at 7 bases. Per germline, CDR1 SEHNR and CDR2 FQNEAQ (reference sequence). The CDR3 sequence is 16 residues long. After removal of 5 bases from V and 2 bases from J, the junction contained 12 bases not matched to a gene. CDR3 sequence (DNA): TGTGCCAGCAGCCCCCATGGGGAGGGTGCACCCTACGAGCAGTACTTC. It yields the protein CASSPHGEGAPYEQYF.

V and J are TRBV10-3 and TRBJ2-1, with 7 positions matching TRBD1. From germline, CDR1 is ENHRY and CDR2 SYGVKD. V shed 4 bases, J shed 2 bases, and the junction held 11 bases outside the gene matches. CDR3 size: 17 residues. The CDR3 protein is CAISVTEGGPTYNEQFF. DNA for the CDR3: TGTGCCATCAGTGTCACGGAAGGGGGCCCCACCTACAATGAGCAGTTCTTC.

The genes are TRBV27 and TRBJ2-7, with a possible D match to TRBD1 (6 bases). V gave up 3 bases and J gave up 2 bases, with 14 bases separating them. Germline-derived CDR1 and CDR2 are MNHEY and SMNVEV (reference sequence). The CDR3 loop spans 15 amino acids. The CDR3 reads CASSFFRGSAYEQYF. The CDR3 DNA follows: TGTGCCAGCAGTTTCTTCAGGGGATCAGCCTACGAGCAGTACTTC.

The CDR3 sequence is CASSLDRNYGYTF. The CDR3, as DNA: TGCGCCAGCAGCCTGGACAGGAACTATGGCTACACCTTC. V gene TRBV5-1 combines with J gene TRBJ1-2, with TRBD1 matching over 7 bases. CDR1 is SGHRS, CDR2 YFSETQ, per germline. V trimming: 4 bases; J trimming: 2 bases; junction bases outside the gene matches: 2. The CDR3 runs 13 residues.

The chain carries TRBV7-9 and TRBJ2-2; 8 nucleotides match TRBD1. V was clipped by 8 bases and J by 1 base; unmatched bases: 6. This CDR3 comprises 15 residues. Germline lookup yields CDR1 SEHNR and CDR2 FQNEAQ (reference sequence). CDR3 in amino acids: CASEKGTGNTGELFF. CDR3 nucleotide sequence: TGTGCCAGCGAAAAGGGGACAGGGAACACCGGGGAGCTGTTTTTT.